Described below is a single T cell receptor (beta chain) sequence and its context. In this sample, this clone turned up a few times. What antigen it recognizes has not been identified. Qualities for individual bases were not recorded, and no much larger clone is one base off. This entry belongs to a study of beta chain features in type 1 diabetes (dated by TCRdb to the late 2010s). Regarding the research as a whole: Patients and healthy donors did not differ in mean age, gender distribution, total cell number or subset yield. A total of over 90,000,000 sorted cells were examined across all samples, and a strong correlation was observed between cell number per subset and RNA yield. The study compared the TCRB repertoires of sorted circulating CD4+ T cell subsets in recently diagnosed type 1 diabetes patients with those in matched healthy donors. Naive and central memory subsets were obtained from all 30 or so donors, but regulatory and stem cell-like memory subsets were isolated from only 8 patients and 8 healthy donors.

From each donor, a single peripheral blood sample of 95 to 150 mL on average was drawn into heparinised tubes. A BD FACSAria II was used to sort naive, central memory, regulatory and stem cell-like memory CD4+ T cells with a panel that included CD45RO, CCR7, CD25, CD127, CD95 and CD27. All sorted populations exceeded 95% purity. PBMCs were isolated immediately by Lymphoprep density gradient centrifugation and stained directly without culture. Samples were stained and sorted in pairs, with one healthy donor and one patient per experiment, so that batch effects were minimized. Study-wide conclusions, independent of this receptor: Because small numbers of individuals were included in the HLA sub-analyses, any influence of HLA type on TCRB rearrangement was left unresolved. PCR might favor shorter templates, but patient and control samples were amplified and corrected together, so any skew would affect both groups equally. Patients with type 1 diabetes made fewer insertions and deleted more nucleotides at VDJ recombination sites, implying thymic rearrangement abnormalities. Because cDNA rather than genomic DNA was sequenced, highly expressing activated cells could have been over-represented, although no difference in activation and CD3 levels was found between groups. Naive, central memory and regulatory TCRB repertoires appeared more similar among patients than among healthy donors. Type 1 diabetes patients showed a moderate but significant shortening of TCRB CDR3 length in all four CD4+ subsets.

The entire amount of isolated RNA was reverse transcribed using the High Capacity cDNA Reverse Transcription Kit, so the sequenced TCRB transcripts were expressed ones. Deep immunoSEQ sequencing was applied to naive, central memory and regulatory T cell samples, giving an average of about 3.57 million total reads per sample. After sorted cells were lysed in RLT buffer, RNA was extracted with DNase-treated RNeasy Micro or Mini kits, with the choice depending on cell number. To prevent cross-contamination, each cell subset was processed individually, whereas patient and healthy donor samples were processed jointly. Using the immunoSEQ multiplex PCR, TCRB sequences were amplified from cDNA into 87-bp fragments spanning the CDR3 region. Amplicons were sequenced on the Illumina HiSeq platform. From the authors' description of their analysis: PCR bias was corrected computationally using synthetic template baselines, and reads within Hamming distance 2 were collapsed, with unmergeable singletons discarded. Reads were aligned to IMGT to assign V, D and J genes, CDR3 length, and insertions or deletions at six rearrangement sites. Within each subset, clonotype counts were normalized to sorted cell number, after which true diversity and Gini coefficients were computed with the tcR R package. The overlap coefficient, calculated on TCRB nucleotide sequences, was used to measure repertoire sharing. Out-of-frame TCRB sequences from naive cells were analyzed as a proxy for the pre-selection repertoire. TCRdb retrieved this table from immuneACCESS and kept in-frame rearrangements only. Not all clones are present; in checked studies, unresolved V genes account for under half, and no reason is known for the remainder. V, J and clone size are taken as reported in that table, and D and trimming were inferred from the DNA itself. Counted in this sample were around 240,000 clones; over 7.5% of them appeared once. 0.03% to 0.04% of the sample belongs to the ten largest clones.

The CDR3 holds 15 amino acids from the cysteine to the phenylalanine. CDR3 DNA only is kept here, 45 bases in frame from base 1. V ends up 5 bases short and J 1 base short, with an unmatched junction base count of 5. CDR1 and CDR2 are read off the germline V gene as SGHRS and YFSETQ. Sequencing was performed on naive CD4+ T cells from blood. The cell subset or site label for this specimen denotes: true naive CD4+ T cells. This chain joins TRBV5-1 to TRBJ2-3; TRBD1 fits 9 bases in the junction. The sequence was obtained from a woman under 30 in good health. Here the CDR3 is given as CASSSGQGGTDTQYF. The nucleotide sequence is given as TGCGCCAGCAGTTCGGGACAGGGCGGCACAGATACGCAGTATTTT.